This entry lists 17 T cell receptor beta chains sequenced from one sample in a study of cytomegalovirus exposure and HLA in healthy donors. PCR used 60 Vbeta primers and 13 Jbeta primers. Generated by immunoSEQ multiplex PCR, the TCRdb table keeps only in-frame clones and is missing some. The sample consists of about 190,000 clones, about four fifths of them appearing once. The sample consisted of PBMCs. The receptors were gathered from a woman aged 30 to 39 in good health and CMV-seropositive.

The CDR3 here is CASSLGTGSYTEAFF. CDR3 sequence (DNA): TGCGCCAGCAGCTTGGGGACGGGGTCGTACACTGAAGCTTTCTTT. The chain links TRBV5-1 to TRBJ1-1; D gene uncertain. The V end was cut by 0 bases, the J end by 3 bases, with 12 bases between. The germline CDR1 and CDR2 sequences are SGHRS and YFSETQ. The CDR3 covers 15 residues. Supplemented by reference TRBV5-1 and TRBJ1-1, the full variable domain reads KAGVTQTPRYLIKTRGQQVTLSCSPISGHRSVSWYQQTPGQGLQFLFEYFSETQRNKGNFPGRFSGRQFSNSRSEMNVSTLELGDSALYLCASSLGTGSYTEAFFGQGTRLTVV.

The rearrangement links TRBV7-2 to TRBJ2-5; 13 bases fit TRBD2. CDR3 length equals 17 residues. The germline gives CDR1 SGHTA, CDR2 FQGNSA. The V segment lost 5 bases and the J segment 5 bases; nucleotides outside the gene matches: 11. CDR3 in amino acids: CASSPQGTSGVGETQYF. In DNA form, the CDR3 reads TGTGCCAGCAGCCCACAAGGGACTAGCGGGGTGGGTGAGACCCAGTACTTC.

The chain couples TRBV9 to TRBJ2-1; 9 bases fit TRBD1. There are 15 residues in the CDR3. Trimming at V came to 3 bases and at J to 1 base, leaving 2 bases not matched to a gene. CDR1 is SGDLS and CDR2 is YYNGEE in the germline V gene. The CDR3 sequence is CASSEQGASYNEQFF. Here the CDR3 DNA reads TGTGCCAGCAGCGAACAGGGGGCGTCCTACAATGAGCAGTTCTTC.

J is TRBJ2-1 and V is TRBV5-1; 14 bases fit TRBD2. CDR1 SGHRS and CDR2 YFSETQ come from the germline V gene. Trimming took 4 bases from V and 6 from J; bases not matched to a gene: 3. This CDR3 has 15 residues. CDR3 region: CASSEGLAGVNEQFF. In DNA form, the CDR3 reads TGCGCCAGCAGCGAGGGACTAGCGGGAGTCAATGAGCAGTTCTTC.

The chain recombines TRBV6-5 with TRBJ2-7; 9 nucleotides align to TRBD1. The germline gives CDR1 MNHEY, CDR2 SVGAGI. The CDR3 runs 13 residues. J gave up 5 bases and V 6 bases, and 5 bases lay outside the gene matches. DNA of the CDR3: TGTGCCAGCAGGGGGACAGGGAGGCACGAGCAGTACTTC. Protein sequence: CASRGTGRHEQYF.

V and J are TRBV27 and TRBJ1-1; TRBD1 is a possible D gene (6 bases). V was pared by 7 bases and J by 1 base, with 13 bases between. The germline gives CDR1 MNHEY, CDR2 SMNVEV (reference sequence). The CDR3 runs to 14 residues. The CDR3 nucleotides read TGTGCCAGCACTAGGTCGGGACAGAACACTGAAGCTTTCTTT. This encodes CASTRSGQNTEAFF.

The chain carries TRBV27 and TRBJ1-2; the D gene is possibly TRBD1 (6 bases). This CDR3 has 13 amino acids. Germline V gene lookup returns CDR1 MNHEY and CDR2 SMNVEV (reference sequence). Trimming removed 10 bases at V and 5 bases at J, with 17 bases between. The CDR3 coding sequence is TGTGCCACCTCGGGAGGGGGTTTTTATGGCTACACCTTC. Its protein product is CATSGGGFYGYTF.

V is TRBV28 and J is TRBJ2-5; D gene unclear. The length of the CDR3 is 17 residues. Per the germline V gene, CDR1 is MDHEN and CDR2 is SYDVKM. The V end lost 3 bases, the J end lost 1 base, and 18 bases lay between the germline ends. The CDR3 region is CASSFDRQRPIQETQYF. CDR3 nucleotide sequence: TGTGCCAGCAGTTTCGACCGCCAGCGACCAATCCAAGAGACCCAGTACTTC.

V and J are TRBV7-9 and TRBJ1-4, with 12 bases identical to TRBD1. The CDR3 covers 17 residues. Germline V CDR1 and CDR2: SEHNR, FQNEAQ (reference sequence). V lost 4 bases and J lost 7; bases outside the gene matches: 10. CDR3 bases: TGTGCCAGCAGCTCGCCGGGACAGGGGGCGAAGGGTGAAAAACTGTTTTTT. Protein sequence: CASSSPGQGAKGEKLFF.

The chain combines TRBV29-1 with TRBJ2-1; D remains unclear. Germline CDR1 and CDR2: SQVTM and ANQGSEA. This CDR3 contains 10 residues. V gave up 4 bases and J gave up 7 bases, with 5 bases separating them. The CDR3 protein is CSVVENEQFF. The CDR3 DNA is TGCAGCGTTGTCGAGAATGAGCAGTTCTTC.

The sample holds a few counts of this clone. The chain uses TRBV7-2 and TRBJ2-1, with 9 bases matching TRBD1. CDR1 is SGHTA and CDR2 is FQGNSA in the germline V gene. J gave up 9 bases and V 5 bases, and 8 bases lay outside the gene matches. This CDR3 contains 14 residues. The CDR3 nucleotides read TGTGCCAGCAGCAGCCGACAGGGGGACCGTGAGCAGTTCTTC. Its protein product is CASSSRQGDREQFF. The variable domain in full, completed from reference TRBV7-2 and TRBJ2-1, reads GAGVSQSPSNKVTEKGKDVELRCDPISGHTALYWYRQSLGQGLEFLIYFQGNSAPDKSGLPSDRFSAERTGGSVSTLTIQRTQQEDSAVYLCASSSRQGDREQFFGPGTRLTVL.

This CDR3 is CASSAQGAMNTEAFF. CDR3 nucleotides: TGTGCCAGCAGCGCACAGGGGGCTATGAACACTGAAGCTTTCTTT. This rearrangement joins TRBV9 to TRBJ1-1; 9 nucleotides align to TRBD1. Germline lookup yields CDR1 SGDLS and CDR2 YYNGEE. Trimming cost V 3 bases and J 0 bases; bases outside gene matches: 3. This CDR3 is 15 amino acids long.

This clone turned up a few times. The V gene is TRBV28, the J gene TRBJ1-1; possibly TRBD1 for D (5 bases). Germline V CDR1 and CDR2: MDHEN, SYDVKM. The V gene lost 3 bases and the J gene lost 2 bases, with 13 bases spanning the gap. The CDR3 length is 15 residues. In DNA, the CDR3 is TGTGCCAGCAGTTTTCCAGGGCGGCCTAACACTGAAGCTTTCTTT. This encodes CASSFPGRPNTEAFF.

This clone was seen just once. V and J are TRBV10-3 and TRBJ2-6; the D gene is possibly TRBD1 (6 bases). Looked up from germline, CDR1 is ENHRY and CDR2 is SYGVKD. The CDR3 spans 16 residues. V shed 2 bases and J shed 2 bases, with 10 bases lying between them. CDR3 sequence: CAISEQDRTGANVLTF. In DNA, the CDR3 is TGTGCCATCAGTGAGCAAGACAGGACTGGGGCCAACGTCCTGACTTTC.

CDR3 in amino acids: CASSGQGNTEAFF. CDR3 DNA: TGTGCCAGCAGCGGGCAGGGGAACACTGAAGCTTTCTTT. This chain joins TRBV9 and TRBJ1-1; D is perhaps TRBD1 (5 bases). Trimming stripped 3 bases from V and 1 base from J, with 7 bases between. CDR1 and CDR2 from the germline V gene are SGDLS and YYNGEE. The CDR3 has 13 amino acids.

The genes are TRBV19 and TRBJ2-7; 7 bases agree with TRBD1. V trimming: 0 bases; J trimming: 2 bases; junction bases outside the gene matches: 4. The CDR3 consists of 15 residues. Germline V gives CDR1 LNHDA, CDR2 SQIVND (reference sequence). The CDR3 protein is CASSIDPTGTYEQYF. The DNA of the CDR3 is TGTGCCAGTAGTATAGATCCGACAGGGACCTACGAGCAGTACTTC.

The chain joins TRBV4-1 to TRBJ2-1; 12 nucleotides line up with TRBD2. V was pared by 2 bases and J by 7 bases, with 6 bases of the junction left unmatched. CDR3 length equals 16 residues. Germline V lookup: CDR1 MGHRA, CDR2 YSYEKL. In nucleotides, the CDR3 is TGCGCCAGCAGCCAAAAGTACACTAGCGGGAGGAATGAGCAGTTCTTC. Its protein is CASSQKYTSGRNEQFF.